A single TCR beta chain is shown here with its context. This clonotype turned up a few times. What this receptor recognizes is not known. Base quality data are lacking; no much larger clone is found one base away. These data belong to a study of T-cell memory formation after mild COVID-19 (dated by TCRdb to the early 2020s). The study in broad terms: TCR sequence clusters from the two donors were largely donor specific. Two young, previously healthy adult volunteers, one female and one male, were included in the cohort. Longitudinal TCRalpha and TCRbeta repertoire sequencing tracked T-cell clones expanding and contracting after mild COVID-19 in a couple of donors.

PBMCs were isolated by Ficoll-Paque density gradient centrifugation. The junction shows trimming of 7 bases on V and 10 bases on J, plus 14 bases between the germline ends. The germline V gene (reference sequence) provides CDR1 SEHNR and CDR2 FQNEAQ. The CDR3 covers 12 residues, taking in both the cysteine and the phenylalanine. Only the CDR3 DNA is retained, 36 bases long and in frame from the first base. TCRdb shows the sequencer as Illumina NovaSeq 6000. cDNA libraries for TCRalpha and TCRbeta were prepared by 5'RACE using constant-segment primers, with sample barcodes and unique molecular identifiers added. RNA was extracted from every sample with Trizol reagent. Library amplification was performed in two PCR steps, and a second sample barcode and Illumina TruSeq adapters were introduced in the second step. Sequencing of the libraries was done on an Illumina NovaSeq, producing 2 x 150 bp paired-end reads. The paper's processing steps were these. Demultiplexing of reads and collapsing into UMI-guided consensus sequences were performed with migec v1.2.7. Using mixcr v2.1.11, UMI consensuses were aligned to TRA and TRB V and J templates and then assembled into clonotypes. A clonotype was counted as expanded or contracted only when both edgeR and NoisET called the clonotype significant, with the noise models trained on biological replicates. For edgeR calls, a false discovery rate-adjusted p below 0.01 and a log2 fold-change threshold of 1 were applied. As an exploratory analysis of dynamics, max-normalized trajectories of the 1000 most abundant clonotypes were examined with PCA combined with hierarchical clustering. Separately sequenced CD4+ and CD8+ repertoires were used to assign a CD4 or CD8 phenotype to each responding clone. TCRdb trimmed the raw reads at Q25, called clones with MiXCR and kept productive beta chains. Each entry is one CDR3 protein sequence, shown with its most common DNA and genes. Clone size and V and J calls follow TCRdb, not the original study. Recorded for this sample are approximately 350,000 distinct CDR3 sequences; approximately 14% of them occurred a single time. The ten largest clones add up to 20% to 25% of the sample.

Points the paper makes about the study in general: Some responding clones were detected in pre-infection memory, which suggested that pre-existing cross-reactive memory T cells had joined the SARS-CoV-2 response. Contracting CD4+ clones appeared mostly in the CM and EM memory subsets, whereas CD8+ clones were enriched in EMRA. Only a couple of mild cases were covered in the study, and larger cohorts including severe cases with pre-infection samples were considered necessary. Balanced CD4/CD8 phenotypes were observed for clones contracting from day 15 to 85, whereas a bias towards CD4+ was observed for a second wave of clones expanding from day 15 to 37. SARS-CoV-2 specificity was not confirmed for the second-wave clones peaking on day 37.

This TCR was recovered from a man between 18 and 35 years old who had mild COVID-19 (a few samples of this study predate the infection). The sample titles of this study are shuffled in the database, so cell type and time point are left out; the donor was told from shared clones. The chain employs TRBV7-9 and TRBJ2-1, with no reliable assignment of the D segment. The sequenced material came from PBMCs or a T cell subset sorted from them (not recorded which). The CDR3 in this case is CASTWALGEQFF. The bases read TGTGCCAGCACATGGGCCCTGGGGGAGCAGTTCTTC.